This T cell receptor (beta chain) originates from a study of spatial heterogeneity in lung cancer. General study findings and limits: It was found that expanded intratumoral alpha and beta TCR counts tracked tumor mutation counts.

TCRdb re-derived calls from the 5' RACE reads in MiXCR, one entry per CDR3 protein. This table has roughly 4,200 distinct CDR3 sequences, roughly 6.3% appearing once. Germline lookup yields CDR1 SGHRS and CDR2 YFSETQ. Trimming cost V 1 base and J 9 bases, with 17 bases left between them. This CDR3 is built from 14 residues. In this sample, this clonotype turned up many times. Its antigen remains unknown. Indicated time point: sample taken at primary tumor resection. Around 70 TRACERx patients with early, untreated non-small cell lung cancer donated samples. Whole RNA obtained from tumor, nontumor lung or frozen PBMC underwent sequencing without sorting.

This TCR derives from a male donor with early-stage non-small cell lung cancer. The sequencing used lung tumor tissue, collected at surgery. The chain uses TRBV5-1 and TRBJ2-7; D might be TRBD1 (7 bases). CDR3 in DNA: TGCGCCAGCAGCTTGCTCGCCGGGCAGGGGGGGCAGTACTTC. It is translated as CASSLLAGQGGQYF.